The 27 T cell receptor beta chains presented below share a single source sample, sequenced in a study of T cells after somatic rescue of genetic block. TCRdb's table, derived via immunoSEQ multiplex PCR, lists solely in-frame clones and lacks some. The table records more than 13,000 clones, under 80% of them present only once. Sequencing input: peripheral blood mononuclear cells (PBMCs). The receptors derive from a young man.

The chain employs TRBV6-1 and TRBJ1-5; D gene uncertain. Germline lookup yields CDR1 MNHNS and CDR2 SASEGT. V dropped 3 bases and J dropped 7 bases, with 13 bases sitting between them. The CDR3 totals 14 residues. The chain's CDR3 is CASSDRSSLQPQHF. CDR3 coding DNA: TGTGCCAGCAGTGACCGCTCTAGTCTACAGCCCCAGCATTTT.

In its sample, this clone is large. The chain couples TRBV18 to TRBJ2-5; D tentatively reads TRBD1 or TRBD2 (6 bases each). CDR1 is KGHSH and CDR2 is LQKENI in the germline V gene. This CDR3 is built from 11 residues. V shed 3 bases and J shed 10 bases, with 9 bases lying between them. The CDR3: CASSPEGGQYF. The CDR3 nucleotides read TGTGCCAGCTCACCTGAGGGGGGCCAGTACTTC.

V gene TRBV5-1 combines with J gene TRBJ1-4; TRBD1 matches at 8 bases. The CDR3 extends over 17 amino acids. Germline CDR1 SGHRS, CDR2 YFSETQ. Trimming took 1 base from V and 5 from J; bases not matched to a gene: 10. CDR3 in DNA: TGCGCCAGCAGCTTGACCAGTTCGAGGACAGGGAATGAAAAACTGTTTTTT. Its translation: CASSLTSSRTGNEKLFF.

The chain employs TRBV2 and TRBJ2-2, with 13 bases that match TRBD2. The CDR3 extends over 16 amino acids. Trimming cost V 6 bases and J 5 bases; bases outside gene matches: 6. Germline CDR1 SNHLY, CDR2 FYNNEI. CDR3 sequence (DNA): TGTGCCAGCAGGCCACTAGCGGGAGGGCGGACCGGGGAGCTGTTTTTT. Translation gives CASRPLAGGRTGELFF.

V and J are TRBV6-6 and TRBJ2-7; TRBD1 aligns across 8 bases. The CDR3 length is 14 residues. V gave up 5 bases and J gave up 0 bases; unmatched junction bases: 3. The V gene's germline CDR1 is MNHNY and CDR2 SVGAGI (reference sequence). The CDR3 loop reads CASSPDRVSYEQYF. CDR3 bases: TGTGCCAGCAGTCCGGACAGGGTCTCCTACGAGCAGTACTTC.

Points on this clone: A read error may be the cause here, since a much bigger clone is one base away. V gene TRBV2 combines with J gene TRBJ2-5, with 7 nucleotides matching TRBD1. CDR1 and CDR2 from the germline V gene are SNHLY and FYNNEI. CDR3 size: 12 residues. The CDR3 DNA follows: TGTGTCGGAAGGGGACAGAAAGAGACCCAGTACTTC. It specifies CVGRGQKETQYF.

Written as DNA, the CDR3 is TGTGCCAGCAGTGCCGGGTACGAGCAGTACTTC. The encoded protein is CASSAGYEQYF. The chain links TRBV6-1 to TRBJ2-7; D uncertain. Looked up from germline, CDR1 is MNHNS and CDR2 is SASEGT. The CDR3 runs to 11 residues. Trimming cost V 4 bases and J 4 bases, with 5 bases left between them.

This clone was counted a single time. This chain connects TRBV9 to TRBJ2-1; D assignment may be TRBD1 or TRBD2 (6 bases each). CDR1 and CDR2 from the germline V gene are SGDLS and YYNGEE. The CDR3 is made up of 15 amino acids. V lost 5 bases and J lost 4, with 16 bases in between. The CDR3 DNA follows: TGTGCCAGCAGTGCCGGGGGCTACCTTTACAATGAGCAGTTCTTC. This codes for CASSAGGYLYNEQFF.

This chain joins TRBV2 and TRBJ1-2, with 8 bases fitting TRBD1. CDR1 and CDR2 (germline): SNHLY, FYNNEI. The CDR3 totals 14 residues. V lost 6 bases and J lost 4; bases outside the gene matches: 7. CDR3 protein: CASSGQGSSYGYTF. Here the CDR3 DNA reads TGTGCCAGCAGCGGACAGGGCAGTAGCTATGGCTACACCTTC.

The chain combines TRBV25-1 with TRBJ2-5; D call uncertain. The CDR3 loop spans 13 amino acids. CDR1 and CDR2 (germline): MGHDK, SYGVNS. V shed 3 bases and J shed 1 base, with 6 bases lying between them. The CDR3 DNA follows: TGTGCCAGCAGTGACTCCCCCCAAGAGACCCAGTACTTC. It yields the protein CASSDSPQETQYF.

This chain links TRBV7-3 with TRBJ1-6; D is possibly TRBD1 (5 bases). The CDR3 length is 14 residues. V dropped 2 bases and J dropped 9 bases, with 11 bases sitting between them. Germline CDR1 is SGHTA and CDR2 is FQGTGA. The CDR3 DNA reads TGTGCCAGCAGCTTATGGGCCCAGGGTTCACCCCTCCACTTT. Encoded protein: CASSLWAQGSPLHF.

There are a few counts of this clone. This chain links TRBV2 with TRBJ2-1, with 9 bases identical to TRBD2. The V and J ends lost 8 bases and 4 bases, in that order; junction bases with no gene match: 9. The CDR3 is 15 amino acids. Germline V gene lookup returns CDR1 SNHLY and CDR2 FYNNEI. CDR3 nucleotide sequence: TGTGCCAGCGAAAAGGGACTAGCAATATACAATGAGCAGTTCTTC. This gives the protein CASEKGLAIYNEQFF.

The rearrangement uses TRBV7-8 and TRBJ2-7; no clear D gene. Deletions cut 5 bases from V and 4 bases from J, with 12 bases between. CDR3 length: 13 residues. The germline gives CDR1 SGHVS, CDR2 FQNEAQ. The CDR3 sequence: CASSREFEYEQYF. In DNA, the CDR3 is TGTGCCAGCAGCCGCGAGTTCGAGTACGAGCAGTACTTC.

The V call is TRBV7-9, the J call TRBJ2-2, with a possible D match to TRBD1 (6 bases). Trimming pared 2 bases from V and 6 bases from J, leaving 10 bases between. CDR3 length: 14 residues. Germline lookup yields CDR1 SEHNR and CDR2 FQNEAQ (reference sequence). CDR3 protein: CASSLNRVAGELFF. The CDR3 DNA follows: TGTGCCAGCAGCTTAAACAGGGTTGCCGGGGAGCTGTTTTTT.

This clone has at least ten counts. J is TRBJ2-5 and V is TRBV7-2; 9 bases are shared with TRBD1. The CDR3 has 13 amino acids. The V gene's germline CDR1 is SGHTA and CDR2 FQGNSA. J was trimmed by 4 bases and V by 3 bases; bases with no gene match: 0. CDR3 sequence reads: CASSLGQGETQYF. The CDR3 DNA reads TGTGCCAGCAGCTTGGGACAGGGAGAGACCCAGTACTTC. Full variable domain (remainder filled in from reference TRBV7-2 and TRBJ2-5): GAGVSQSPSNKVTEKGKDVELRCDPISGHTALYWYRQSLGQGLEFLIYFQGNSAPDKSGLPSDRFSAERTGGSVSTLTIQRTQQEDSAVYLCASSLGQGETQYFGPGTRLLVL.

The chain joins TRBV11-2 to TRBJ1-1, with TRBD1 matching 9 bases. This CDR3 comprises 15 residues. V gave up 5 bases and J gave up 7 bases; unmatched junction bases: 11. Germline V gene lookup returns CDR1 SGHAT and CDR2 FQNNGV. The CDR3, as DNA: TGTGCCAGCAGCGCTAGTTGGGGGACAGGGCGTGAAGCTTTCTTT. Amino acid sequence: CASSASWGTGREAFF.

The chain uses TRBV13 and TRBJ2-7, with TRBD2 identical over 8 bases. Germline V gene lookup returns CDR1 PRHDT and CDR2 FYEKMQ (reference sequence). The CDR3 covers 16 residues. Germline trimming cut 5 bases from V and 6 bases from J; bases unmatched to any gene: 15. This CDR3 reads CASSNLGVREGSEQYF. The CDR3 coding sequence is TGTGCCAGCAGCAATCTGGGGGTACGGGAGGGCTCCGAGCAGTACTTC.

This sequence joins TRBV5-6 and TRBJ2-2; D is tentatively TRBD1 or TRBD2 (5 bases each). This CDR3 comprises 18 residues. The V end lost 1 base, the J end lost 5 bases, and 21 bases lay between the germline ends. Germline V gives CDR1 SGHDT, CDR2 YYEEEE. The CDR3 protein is CASSLLGSGSGSTGELFF. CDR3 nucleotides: TGTGCCAGCAGCTTGCTGGGATCCGGGTCAGGGAGTACCGGGGAGCTGTTTTTT.

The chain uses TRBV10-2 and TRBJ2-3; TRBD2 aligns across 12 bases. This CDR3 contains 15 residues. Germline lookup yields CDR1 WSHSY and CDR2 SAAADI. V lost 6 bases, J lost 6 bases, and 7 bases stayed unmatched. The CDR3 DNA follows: TGCGCCAGCAGGAGACTAGCGGGAGATGGGGATACGCAGTATTTT. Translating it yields CASRRLAGDGDTQYF.

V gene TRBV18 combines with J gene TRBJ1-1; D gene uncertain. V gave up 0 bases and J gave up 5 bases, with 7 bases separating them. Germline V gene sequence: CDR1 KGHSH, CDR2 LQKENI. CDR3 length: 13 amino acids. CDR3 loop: CASSPPASTEAFF. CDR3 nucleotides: TGTGCCAGCTCACCACCGGCTAGTACTGAAGCTTTCTTT.

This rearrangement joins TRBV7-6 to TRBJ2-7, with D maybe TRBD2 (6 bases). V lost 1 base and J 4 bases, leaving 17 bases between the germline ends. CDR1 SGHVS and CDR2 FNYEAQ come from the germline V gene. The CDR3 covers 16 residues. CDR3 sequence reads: CASSLESQRTTYEQYF. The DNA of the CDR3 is TGTGCCAGCAGCTTAGAGAGCCAACGGACTACATACGAGCAGTACTTC.

This CDR3 reads CASSLFGSYEQYF. The DNA of the CDR3 is TGTGCCAGCAGCCTCTTTGGGTCCTACGAGCAGTACTTC. This chain links TRBV7-9 with TRBJ2-7; D is undetermined. The V end was cut by 5 bases, the J end by 1 base, with 9 bases between. The CDR3 contains 13 residues. Germline V gene data show CDR1 as SEHNR and CDR2 as FQNEAQ (reference sequence).

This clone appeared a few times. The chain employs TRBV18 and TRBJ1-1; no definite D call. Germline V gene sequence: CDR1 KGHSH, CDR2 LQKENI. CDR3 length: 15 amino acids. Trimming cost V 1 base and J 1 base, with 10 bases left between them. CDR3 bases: TGTGCCAGCTCACCACTTGCACGTTCGAACACTGAAGCTTTCTTT. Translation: CASSPLARSNTEAFF.

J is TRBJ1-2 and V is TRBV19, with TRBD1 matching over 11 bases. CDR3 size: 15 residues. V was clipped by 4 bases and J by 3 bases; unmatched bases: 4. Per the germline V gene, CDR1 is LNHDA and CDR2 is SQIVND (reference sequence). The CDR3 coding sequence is TGTGCCAGTAGTAAGCCGGGACAGGGGGACTATGGCTACACCTTC. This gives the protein CASSKPGQGDYGYTF.

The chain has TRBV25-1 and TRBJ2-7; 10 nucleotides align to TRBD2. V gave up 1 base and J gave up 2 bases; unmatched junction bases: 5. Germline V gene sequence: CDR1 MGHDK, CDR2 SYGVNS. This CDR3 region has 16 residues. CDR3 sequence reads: CASSEWGAGGTYEQYF. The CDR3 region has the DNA TGTGCCAGCAGTGAATGGGGAGCGGGAGGGACCTACGAGCAGTACTTC.

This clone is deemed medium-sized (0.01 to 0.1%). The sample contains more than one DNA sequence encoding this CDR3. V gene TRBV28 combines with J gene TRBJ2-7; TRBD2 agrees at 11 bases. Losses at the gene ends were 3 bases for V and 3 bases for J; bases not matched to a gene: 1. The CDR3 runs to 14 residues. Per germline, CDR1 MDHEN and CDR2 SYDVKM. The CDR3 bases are TGTGCCAGCAGTTTCGGACTAGCGGGCTACGAGCAGTACTTC. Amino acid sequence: CASSFGLAGYEQYF.

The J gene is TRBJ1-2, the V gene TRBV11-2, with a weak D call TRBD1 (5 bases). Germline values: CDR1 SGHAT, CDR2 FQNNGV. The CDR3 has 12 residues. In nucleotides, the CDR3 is TGTGGGGTGGGGACTTCCTACTATGGCTACACCTTC. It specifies CGVGTSYYGYTF.